A single sample gave rise to the 30 T cell receptor beta chains below, sequenced in a study of neurological immune-mediated disorders. MiXCR, applied by TCRdb to the 5' RACE reads, yields one record per CDR3 protein. Here the sample spans around 65,000 distinct CDR3 sequences, approximately 5.1% being singletons. Sequenced input: PBMCs. The receptors come from a human donor with multiple sclerosis. The donor label of this sample is uncertain.

This clonotype came up many times. The V and J genes are TRBV6-5 and TRBJ1-2; 7 bases match TRBD1. This CDR3 is 15 amino acids long. The germline gives CDR1 MNHEY, CDR2 SVGAGI. V shed 6 bases, J shed 2 bases, and the junction held 9 bases outside the gene matches. As DNA, the CDR3 is TGTGCCAGCAGAAGACAGGGCAATTCCAACTATGGCTACACCTTC. This gives the protein CASRRQGNSNYGYTF.

This clonotype has ten or more counts. The V and J genes are TRBV5-1 and TRBJ1-5, with 11 bases identical to TRBD1. V was pared by 0 bases and J by 4 bases, with 3 bases of the junction left unmatched. The CDR3 length is 16 residues. From germline, CDR1 is SGHRS and CDR2 YFSETQ. The CDR3 DNA is TGCGCCAGCAGCTTGGCAGGACAGGGGGCAAATCAGCCCCAGCATTTT. This codes for CASSLAGQGANQPQHF. The whole variable domain, remainder taken from reference TRBV5-1 and TRBJ1-5, is KAGVTQTPRYLIKTRGQQVTLSCSPISGHRSVSWYQQTPGQGLQFLFEYFSETQRNKGNFPGRFSGRQFSNSRSEMNVSTLELGDSALYLCASSLAGQGANQPQHFGDGTRLSIL.

This clonotype was counted many times. The rearrangement uses TRBV27 and TRBJ1-6; a possible D gene is TRBD1 (6 bases). This CDR3 is built from 16 residues. V was shortened by 5 bases and J by 0 bases, with 11 bases between the two germline ends. Germline values: CDR1 MNHEY, CDR2 SMNVEV (reference sequence). CDR3 protein: CASSIQGSSYNSPLHF. The CDR3 DNA reads as TGTGCCAGCAGTATACAGGGAAGCTCCTATAATTCACCCCTCCACTTT.

This clonotype was counted ten times or more. The rearrangement joins TRBV9 to TRBJ2-1; the match to TRBD1 covers 8 bases. The CDR3 spans 15 residues. Trimming at V came to 4 bases and at J to 5 bases, leaving 8 bases not matched to a gene. From germline, CDR1 is SGDLS and CDR2 YYNGEE. CDR3: CASSTGQVSHNEQFF. The DNA for the CDR3 is TGTGCCAGCAGCACGGGACAGGTTTCCCACAATGAGCAGTTCTTC.

At least ten counts were recorded for this clonotype. The V gene is TRBV5-1, the J gene TRBJ1-2; TRBD1 matches 12 bases. V lost 4 bases to trimming and J lost 10 bases; unmatched junction nucleotides: 5. The CDR3 sequence is 13 residues long. Germline lookup yields CDR1 SGHRS and CDR2 YFSETQ. For the CDR3, the DNA is TGCGCCAGCAGCGCCGGGACAGGGGGCGTCTACACCTTC. Its protein product is CASSAGTGGVYTF.

This clonotype was observed many times. V is TRBV6-5 and J is TRBJ1-2; D call uncertain. Germline assignment: CDR1 MNHEY and CDR2 SVGAGI. The germline V and J ends were trimmed by 5 bases and 6 bases, with 13 bases remaining between them. This CDR3 region has 13 residues. The CDR3 is CASSPDTTDGYTF. In DNA form, the CDR3 reads TGTGCCAGCAGTCCCGACACGACGGATGGCTACACCTTC.

In its sample, this clonotype was seen many times. The chain combines TRBV7-2 with TRBJ2-1, with 8 bases identical to TRBD1. V lost 1 base and J lost 2; bases outside the gene matches: 10. Per germline, CDR1 SGHTA and CDR2 FQGNSA. This CDR3 has 18 residues. CDR3 DNA: TGTGCCAGCAGCTTAGAGCCCTACGGACAGGGAGCCTACAATGAGCAGTTCTTC. Amino acid sequence: CASSLEPYGQGAYNEQFF.

This clonotype was found many times. The genes are TRBV20-1 and TRBJ2-1, with TRBD2 matching 11 bases. The CDR3 is 15 residues long. V dropped 3 bases and J dropped 7; count of bases not matched to a gene: 8. Germline loops: CDR1 DFQATT, CDR2 SNEGSKA (reference sequence). CDR3 sequence: CSARKLAGGKNEQFF. In nucleotides, the CDR3 is TGCAGTGCTAGGAAGCTAGCGGGGGGCAAAAATGAGCAGTTCTTC.

This clonotype was counted ten times or more. V usage is TRBV20-1 and J usage is TRBJ2-3; D gene ambiguous. The CDR3 loop spans 13 amino acids. The V end was cut by 3 bases, the J end by 7 bases, with 14 bases between. The germline V gene has CDR1 DFQATT and CDR2 SNEGSKA (reference sequence). The DNA of the CDR3 is TGCAGTGCTAGCTCGAGACCTACGAATACGCAGTATTTT. This codes for CSASSRPTNTQYF.

Many counts were recorded for this clonotype. V is TRBV6-5 and J is TRBJ2-1, with D perhaps TRBD2 (5 bases). This CDR3 has 18 amino acids. Deletions cut 5 bases from V and 0 bases from J, with 20 bases between. CDR1 and CDR2 from the germline V gene are MNHEY and SVGAGI. CDR3 DNA sequence: TGTGCCAGCAGTCTAGAAATTTATAGCGCCAGCTCCTACAATGAGCAGTTCTTC. It translates to CASSLEIYSASSYNEQFF.

Points on this clonotype: One base away lies a much larger clone, so this may be a sequencing read error. This chain joins TRBV11-2 and TRBJ2-7, with 9 nucleotides matching TRBD1. V lost 11 bases and J lost 3; bases outside the gene matches: 5. Germline V gene sequence: CDR1 SGHAT, CDR2 FQNNGV. The CDR3 consists of 12 residues. CDR3 protein: CAVGQGYYEQYF. As DNA, the CDR3 is TGTGCCGTCGGACAGGGGTACTACGAGCAGTACTTC.

This clonotype has ten or more counts. The genes are TRBV10-3 and TRBJ2-2, with a weak D call TRBD2 (7 bases). The ends were cut back, 7 bases at V and 4 bases at J, with 13 bases in the middle. The CDR3 covers 14 residues. Germline V lookup: CDR1 ENHRY, CDR2 SYGVKD. The DNA for the CDR3 is TGTGCCATCACCTCGAGGGGGGGCACCGGGGAGCTGTTTTTT. This gives the protein CAITSRGGTGELFF.

In this sample, this clonotype turned up many times. This chain links TRBV7-2 with TRBJ1-2; D not certain. This CDR3 is built from 12 residues. Trimming cost V 1 base and J 5 bases, with 5 bases left between them. Germline CDR1 and CDR2: SGHTA and FQGNSA. CDR3: CASSLVGYGYTF. DNA for the CDR3: TGTGCCAGCAGCTTAGTGGGTTATGGCTACACCTTC.

This clonotype occurred many times. V gene TRBV20-1 combines with J gene TRBJ2-1; 8 bases agree with TRBD2. V lost 6 bases to trimming and J lost 6 bases; unmatched junction nucleotides: 4. Germline V gives CDR1 DFQATT, CDR2 SNEGSKA (reference sequence). The CDR3 is 12 residues long. The DNA of the CDR3 is TGCAGTGCGGGTACTAGCGGCAATGAGCAGTTCTTC. It codes for CSAGTSGNEQFF.

At least ten counts were recorded for this clonotype. The gene calls are TRBV20-1 and TRBJ1-3; no firm D call. The CDR3 loop spans 13 amino acids. V shed 1 base and J shed 1 base, with 5 bases lying between them. Germline V gene sequence: CDR1 DFQATT, CDR2 SNEGSKA (reference sequence). The CDR3 DNA is TGCAGTGCTAGAGGGGTTTCTGGAAACACCATATATTTT. This gives the protein CSARGVSGNTIYF.

This clonotype was observed many times. The chain has TRBV7-2 and TRBJ2-1, with TRBD2 identical over 10 bases. This CDR3 has 14 amino acids. In germline, CDR1 is SGHTA, CDR2 FQGNSA. V trimming: 5 bases; J trimming: 15 bases; junction bases outside the gene matches: 13. The CDR3 nucleotides read TGTGCCAGCAGCAACAAAAGAAGCGGGGGGGCCTTGTTCTTC. Amino acid sequence: CASSNKRSGGALFF. The variable domain in full, with the rest retrieved from reference TRBV7-2 and TRBJ2-1, is GAGVSQSPSNKVTEKGKDVELRCDPISGHTALYWYRQSLGQGLEFLIYFQGNSAPDKSGLPSDRFSAERTGGSVSTLTIQRTQQEDSAVYLCASSNKRSGGALFFGPGTRLTVL.

This clonotype was counted ten times or more. This rearrangement joins TRBV20-1 to TRBJ2-1; 13 bases agree with TRBD2. The length of the CDR3 is 17 residues. CDR1 DFQATT and CDR2 SNEGSKA come from the germline V gene (reference sequence). J gave up 5 bases and V 2 bases, and 9 bases lay outside the gene matches. For the CDR3, the DNA is TGCAGTGCTAGAATTAAACTGGGACTAGCGGGGAACAATGAGCAGTTCTTC. Translation gives CSARIKLGLAGNNEQFF.

The sample holds many counts of this clonotype. The J gene is TRBJ2-3, the V gene TRBV12-3 or TRBV12-4, with TRBD2 matching 15 bases. This CDR3 region has 21 residues. The V and J ends lost 5 bases and 1 base, in that order; junction bases with no gene match: 16. Here the CDR3 reads CASSLRRTSGGVGHGTDTQYF. The CDR3, as DNA: TGTGCCAGCAGTCTCCGACGGACTAGCGGGGGGGTCGGACATGGCACAGATACGCAGTATTTT.

This clonotype was observed at least ten times. The genes are TRBV20-1 and TRBJ1-2; no definite D call. Germline V gene lookup returns CDR1 DFQATT and CDR2 SNEGSKA (reference sequence). Trimming left V 3 bases short and J 6 bases short, with 14 bases between. The CDR3 runs 13 residues. CDR3 loop: CSASEDPTHGYTF. In DNA, the CDR3 is TGCAGTGCTAGCGAGGATCCGACCCATGGCTACACCTTC.

This clonotype was observed many times. CDR3 sequence reads: CASSPDPEANEKLFF. Written as DNA, the CDR3 is TGTGCCAGCAGCCCGGACCCTGAAGCCAATGAAAAACTGTTTTTT. The chain has TRBV5-4 and TRBJ1-4, with D uncertain. Trimming shortened V by 4 bases and J by 5 bases, and 15 bases separated the two germline ends. Germline CDR1 is SGHNT and CDR2 is YYREEE (reference sequence). The CDR3 covers 15 residues. The variable domain in full, with the rest retrieved from reference TRBV5-4 and TRBJ1-4, is ETGVTQSPTHLIKTRGQQVTLRCSSQSGHNTVSWYQQALGQGPQFIFQYYREEENGRGNFPPRFSGLQFPNYSSELNVNALELDDSALYLCASSPDPEANEKLFFGSGTQLSVL.

This clonotype was found many times. The chain employs TRBV5-1 and TRBJ2-7; 8 bases agree with TRBD1. The CDR3 length is 14 residues. With 2 bases clipped from V and 5 bases from J, the junction kept 6 bases outside the gene matches. Germline lookup yields CDR1 SGHRS and CDR2 YFSETQ. In DNA form, the CDR3 reads TGCGCCAGCAGCTTTCTGGCAGGGGGCGACGAGCAGTACTTC. Translation gives CASSFLAGGDEQYF.

This clonotype has just a few counts. This chain joins TRBV15 and TRBJ1-2; D is perhaps TRBD1 (5 bases). CDR3 size: 16 residues. V lost 0 bases, J lost 2 bases, and 13 bases lay in between. The V gene's germline CDR1 is LNHNV and CDR2 YYDKDF (reference sequence). CDR3 in amino acids: CATSRDLGGNNYGYTF. The CDR3 DNA sequence: TGTGCCACCAGCAGAGATCTGGGGGGTAACAACTATGGCTACACCTTC.

The chain uses TRBV29-1 and TRBJ2-3, with 13 bases identical to TRBD2. V shed 6 bases, J shed 0 bases, and the junction held 3 bases outside the gene matches. The CDR3 spans 15 residues. Germline CDR1 SQVTM, CDR2 ANQGSEA. The chain's CDR3 is CSVVLAGGSTDTQYF. CDR3 coding DNA: TGCAGCGTGGTACTAGCGGGGGGGAGCACAGATACGCAGTATTTT.

A few counts support this clonotype. The CDR3 coding sequence is TGCGCCAGCAGCTTGGAGGCGGAGTCCTACGAGCAGTACTTC. It is translated as CASSLEAESYEQYF. V usage is TRBV5-1 and J usage is TRBJ2-7; D unresolved. The CDR3 consists of 14 residues. CDR1 is SGHRS, CDR2 YFSETQ, per germline. V dropped 0 bases and J dropped 1 base, with 8 bases sitting between them.

This clonotype was seen at least ten times. The rearrangement links TRBV5-1 to TRBJ2-3, with 7 bases identical to TRBD1. The CDR3 covers 15 residues. Trimming at V came to 0 bases and at J to 4 bases, leaving 5 bases not matched to a gene. Germline V gives CDR1 SGHRS, CDR2 YFSETQ. The CDR3 loop reads CASSLEGGAPDTQYF. The CDR3 DNA follows: TGCGCCAGCAGCTTGGAAGGGGGCGCCCCAGATACGCAGTATTTT. The variable domain in full, with the rest retrieved from reference TRBV5-1 and TRBJ2-3, is KAGVTQTPRYLIKTRGQQVTLSCSPISGHRSVSWYQQTPGQGLQFLFEYFSETQRNKGNFPGRFSGRQFSNSRSEMNVSTLELGDSALYLCASSLEGGAPDTQYFGPGTRLTVL.

By frequency in the sample, this clonotype is medium-sized. J is TRBJ2-3 and V is TRBV10-2; 14 nucleotides align to TRBD2. The CDR3 loop spans 19 amino acids. Trimming cost V 6 bases and J 2 bases; bases outside gene matches: 13. From germline, CDR1 is WSHSY and CDR2 SAAADI. CDR3 sequence: CASRPIPGLAGVLTDTQYF. The CDR3, as DNA: TGCGCCAGCAGACCAATACCGGGACTAGCGGGGGTCCTCACAGATACGCAGTATTTT.

This clonotype was counted many times. The CDR3 is CASSDSTDTQYF. The CDR3 region has the DNA TGCGCCAGCAGTGACAGTACAGATACGCAGTATTTT. The chain carries TRBV10-1 and TRBJ2-3; D unclear. Trimming stripped 3 bases from V and 3 bases from J, with 4 bases between. This CDR3 has 12 residues. The germline gives CDR1 WNHNN, CDR2 SYGVQD (reference sequence).

This clonotype showed up many times. The genes are TRBV20-1 and TRBJ2-7, with 11 bases lining up with TRBD1. From germline, CDR1 is DFQATT and CDR2 SNEGSKA (reference sequence). There are 13 residues in the CDR3. V trimming: 6 bases; J trimming: 2 bases; junction bases outside the gene matches: 3. CDR3 sequence reads: CSAKDRGPYEQYF. As DNA, the CDR3 is TGCAGTGCCAAGGACAGGGGGCCCTACGAGCAGTACTTC.

This clonotype appeared many times. V gene TRBV7-9 combines with J gene TRBJ2-1, with a possible D match to TRBD1 (6 bases). Trimming cost V 1 base and J 3 bases, with 10 bases left between them. Germline CDR1 is SEHNR and CDR2 is FQNEAQ (reference sequence). This CDR3 spans 15 amino acids. CDR3 DNA sequence: TGTGCCAGCAGCTTAGGGGGGCCACTCTACAATGAGCAGTTCTTC. Its protein is CASSLGGPLYNEQFF. Variable domain in full (rest from reference TRBV7-9 and TRBJ2-1): DTGVSQNPRHKITKRGQNVTFRCDPISEHNRLYWYRQTLGQGPEFLTYFQNEAQLEKSRLLSDRFSAERPKGSFSTLEIQRTEQGDSAMYLCASSLGGPLYNEQFFGPGTRLTVL.

This clonotype has ten or more counts. This rearrangement joins TRBV10-3 to TRBJ2-1; TRBD2 matches 12 bases. Trimming took 6 bases from V and 7 from J; bases not matched to a gene: 13. CDR1 and CDR2 from the germline V gene are ENHRY and SYGVKD. CDR3 length: 17 residues. The CDR3 nucleotides read TGTGCCATCAGAAGGACTAGCGGGGTCCTCTTTTGGAATGAGCAGTTCTTC. This encodes CAIRRTSGVLFWNEQFF.